These 4 T cell receptor beta chains were all obtained from the same sample, sequenced in a study of shared clonotypes between healthy human individuals. Measured with immunoSEQ multiplex PCR; TCRdb has only the in-frame clones, and not every one. In the table there are approximately 2,000,000 clones, about 90% of which are singletons. What was sequenced was naive CD4+ T cells from PBMCs. Noted subset: CD45RA+ positively selected. Every receptor here comes from a man aged 18 to 35 in good health. Some clones in this sample may be carry-over from other donors' samples.

The chain has TRBV27 and TRBJ2-2, with TRBD2 matching 16 bases. V lost 3 bases, J lost 7 bases, and 11 bases stayed unmatched. The germline gives CDR1 MNHEY, CDR2 SMNVEV (reference sequence). The CDR3 is made up of 19 amino acids. Here the CDR3 reads CASSFLPGLAGGPGGELFF. DNA of the CDR3: TGTGCCAGCAGTTTCCTTCCGGGACTAGCGGGAGGGCCTGGCGGGGAGCTGTTTTTT.

This chain connects TRBV5-5 to TRBJ1-2; 7 nucleotides line up with TRBD1. The ends lost 4 bases at V and 5 bases at J; junction bases unmatched: 14. Germline-derived CDR1 and CDR2 are SGHKS and YYEKEE (reference sequence). This CDR3 is 16 amino acids long. The CDR3 reads CASSRMRQGRDYGYTF. The CDR3 nucleotides are TGTGCCAGCAGCCGAATGAGACAGGGCCGAGATTATGGCTACACCTTC.

V and J are TRBV18 and TRBJ2-1; 8 nucleotides match TRBD1. Germline V gene lookup returns CDR1 KGHSH and CDR2 LQKENI. With 0 bases clipped from V and 9 bases from J, the junction kept 10 bases outside the gene matches. The CDR3 totals 16 residues. This CDR3 reads CASSPPLTGAAPEQFF. In DNA, the CDR3 is TGTGCCAGCTCACCACCTTTGACAGGGGCTGCGCCTGAGCAGTTCTTC.

A few counts support this clone. The V and J genes are TRBV9 and TRBJ2-7; D remains ambiguous. V was shortened by 1 base and J by 3 bases, with 14 bases between the two germline ends. Germline V gene data show CDR1 as SGDLS and CDR2 as YYNGEE. This CDR3 has 15 amino acids. CDR3 coding DNA: TGTGCCAGCAGCGTAACTGCGAGCTCGATCTACGAGCAGTACTTC. This encodes CASSVTASSIYEQYF.